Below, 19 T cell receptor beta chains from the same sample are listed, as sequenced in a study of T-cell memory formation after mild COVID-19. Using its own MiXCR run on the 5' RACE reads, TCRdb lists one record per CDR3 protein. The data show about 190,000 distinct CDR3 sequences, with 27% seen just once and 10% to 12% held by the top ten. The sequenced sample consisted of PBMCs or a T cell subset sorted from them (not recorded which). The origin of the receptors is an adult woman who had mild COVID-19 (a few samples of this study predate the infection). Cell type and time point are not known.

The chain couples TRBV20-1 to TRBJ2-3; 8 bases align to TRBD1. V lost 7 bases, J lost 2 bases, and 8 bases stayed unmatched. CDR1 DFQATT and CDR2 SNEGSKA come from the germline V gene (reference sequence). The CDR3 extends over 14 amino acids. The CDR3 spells CSVPRQGNTDTQYF. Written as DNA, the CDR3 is TGCAGTGTTCCCCGACAGGGGAACACAGATACGCAGTATTTT.

CDR3 sequence: CASSLGDSEKLFF. CDR3 in DNA: TGTGCCAGCAGCTTGGGAGATTCAGAAAAACTGTTTTTT. The V and J genes are TRBV5-5 and TRBJ1-4; D is uncertain. From germline, CDR1 is SGHKS and CDR2 YYEKEE (reference sequence). Trimming cost V 0 bases and J 8 bases, with 8 bases left between them. CDR3 size: 13 residues. Supplemented by reference TRBV5-5 and TRBJ1-4, the full variable domain reads DAGVTQSPTHLIKTRGQQVTLRCSPISGHKSVSWYQQVLGQGPQFIFQYYEKEERGRGNFPDRFSARQFPNYSSELNVNALLLGDSALYLCASSLGDSEKLFFGSGTQLSVL.

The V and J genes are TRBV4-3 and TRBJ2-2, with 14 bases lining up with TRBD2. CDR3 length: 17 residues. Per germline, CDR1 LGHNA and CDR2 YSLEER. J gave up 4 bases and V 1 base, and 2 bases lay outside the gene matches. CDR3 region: CASSQVGLAGGTGELFF. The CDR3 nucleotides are TGCGCCAGCAGCCAAGTTGGACTAGCGGGAGGCACCGGGGAGCTGTTTTTT.

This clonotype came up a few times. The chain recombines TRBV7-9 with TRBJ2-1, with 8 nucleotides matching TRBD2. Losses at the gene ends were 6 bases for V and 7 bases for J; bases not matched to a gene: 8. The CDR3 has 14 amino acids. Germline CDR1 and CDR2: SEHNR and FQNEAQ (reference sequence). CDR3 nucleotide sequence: TGTGCCAGCAGAGCGGGAGTGGGTACGAATGAGCAGTTCTTC. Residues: CASRAGVGTNEQFF. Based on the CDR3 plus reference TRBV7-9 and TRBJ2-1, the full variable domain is DTGVSQNPRHKITKRGQNVTFRCDPISEHNRLYWYRQTLGQGPEFLTYFQNEAQLEKSRLLSDRFSAERPKGSFSTLEIQRTEQGDSAMYLCASRAGVGTNEQFFGPGTRLTVL.

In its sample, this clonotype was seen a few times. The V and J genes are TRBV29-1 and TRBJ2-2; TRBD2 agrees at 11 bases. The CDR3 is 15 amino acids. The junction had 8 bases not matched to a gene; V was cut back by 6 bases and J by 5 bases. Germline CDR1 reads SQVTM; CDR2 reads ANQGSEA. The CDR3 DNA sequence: TGCAGCGTCTCGGGACTAGCGGCTACGACCGGGGAGCTGTTTTTT. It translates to CSVSGLAATTGELFF.

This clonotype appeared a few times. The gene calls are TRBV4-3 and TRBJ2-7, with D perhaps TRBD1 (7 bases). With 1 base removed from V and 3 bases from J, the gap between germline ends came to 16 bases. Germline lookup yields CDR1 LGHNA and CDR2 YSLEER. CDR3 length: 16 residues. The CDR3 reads CASSQAFRGVFYEQYF. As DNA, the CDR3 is TGCGCCAGCAGCCAAGCATTCAGGGGGGTCTTCTACGAGCAGTACTTC.

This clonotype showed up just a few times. The CDR3 region is CASTPQNEQFF. The CDR3 coding sequence is TGTGCCAGCACCCCCCAGAATGAGCAGTTCTTC. The chain links TRBV2 to TRBJ2-1, with no clear D. This CDR3 spans 11 amino acids. The V end was cut by 7 bases, the J end by 7 bases, with 8 bases between. The V gene's germline CDR1 is SNHLY and CDR2 FYNNEI.

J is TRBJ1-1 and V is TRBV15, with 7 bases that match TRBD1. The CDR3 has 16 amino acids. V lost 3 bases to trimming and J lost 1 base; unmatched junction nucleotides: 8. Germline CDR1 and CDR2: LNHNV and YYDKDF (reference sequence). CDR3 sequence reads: CATSSYDRDKNTEAFF. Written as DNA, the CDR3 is TGTGCCACCAGCAGCTACGACAGGGATAAGAACACTGAAGCTTTCTTT.

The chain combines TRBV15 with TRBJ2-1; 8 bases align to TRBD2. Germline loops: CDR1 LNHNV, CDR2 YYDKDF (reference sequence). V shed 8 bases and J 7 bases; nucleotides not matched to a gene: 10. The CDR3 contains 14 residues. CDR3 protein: CATSSQRGINEQFF. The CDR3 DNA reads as TGTGCCACCTCGTCGCAGCGGGGGATAAATGAGCAGTTCTTC.

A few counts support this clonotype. The DNA of the CDR3 is TGCGCCAGCAGCCTTTCCCCCCGACTAGCGGAGGTGGTAGATACGCAGTATTTT. Its protein product is CASSLSPRLAEVVDTQYF. V usage is TRBV4-1 and J usage is TRBJ2-3, with 9 bases fitting TRBD2. The CDR3 contains 18 residues. CDR1 MGHRA and CDR2 YSYEKL come from the germline V gene. The V gene end was trimmed by 4 bases and the J gene end by 5 bases; junction bases not matched to a gene: 16.

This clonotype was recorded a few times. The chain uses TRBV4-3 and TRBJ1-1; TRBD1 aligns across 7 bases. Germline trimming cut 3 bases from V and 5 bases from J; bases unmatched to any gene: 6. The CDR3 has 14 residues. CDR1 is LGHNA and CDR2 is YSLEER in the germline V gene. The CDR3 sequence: CASSQDRRGTEAFF. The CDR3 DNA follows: TGCGCCAGCAGCCAGGACAGGAGGGGAACTGAAGCTTTCTTT.

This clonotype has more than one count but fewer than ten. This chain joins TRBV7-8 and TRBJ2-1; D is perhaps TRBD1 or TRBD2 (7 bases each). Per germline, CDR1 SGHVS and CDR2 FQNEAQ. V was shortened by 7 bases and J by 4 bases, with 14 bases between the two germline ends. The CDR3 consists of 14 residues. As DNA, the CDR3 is TGTGCCAGCAATCAGGGGGGAGGGTACAATGAGCAGTTCTTC. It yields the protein CASNQGGGYNEQFF.

CDR3 DNA: TGTGCCAGCAGCCCCTCGCCTCGGGACTCCTACGAGCAGTACTTC. Protein sequence: CASSPSPRDSYEQYF. The chain uses TRBV3-1 and TRBJ2-7; the D gene is possibly TRBD2 (5 bases). This CDR3 is 15 amino acids long. CDR1 LGHDT and CDR2 YNNKEL come from the germline V gene (reference sequence). Trimming shortened V by 4 bases and J by 0 bases, and 13 bases separated the two germline ends.

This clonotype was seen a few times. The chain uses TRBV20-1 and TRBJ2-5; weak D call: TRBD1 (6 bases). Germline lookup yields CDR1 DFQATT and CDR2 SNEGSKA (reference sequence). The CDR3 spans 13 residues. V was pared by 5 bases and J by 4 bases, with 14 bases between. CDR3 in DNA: TGCAGTGCTGGGGGCCCGAGGGGAGAGACCCAGTACTTC. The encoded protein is CSAGGPRGETQYF.

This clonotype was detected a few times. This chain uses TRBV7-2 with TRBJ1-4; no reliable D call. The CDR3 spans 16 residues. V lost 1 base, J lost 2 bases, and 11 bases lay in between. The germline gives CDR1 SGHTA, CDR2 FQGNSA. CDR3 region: CASSLVPGATNEKLFF. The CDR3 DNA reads TGTGCCAGCAGCTTAGTTCCAGGAGCGACTAATGAAAAACTGTTTTTT.

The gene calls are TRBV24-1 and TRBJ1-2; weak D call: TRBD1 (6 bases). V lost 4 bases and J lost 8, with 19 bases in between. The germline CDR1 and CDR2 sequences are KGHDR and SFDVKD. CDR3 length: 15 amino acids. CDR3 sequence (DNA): TGTGCCACCAGTGACCCCGGGAGGTCAGGGGTCGGCTACACCTTC. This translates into CATSDPGRSGVGYTF.

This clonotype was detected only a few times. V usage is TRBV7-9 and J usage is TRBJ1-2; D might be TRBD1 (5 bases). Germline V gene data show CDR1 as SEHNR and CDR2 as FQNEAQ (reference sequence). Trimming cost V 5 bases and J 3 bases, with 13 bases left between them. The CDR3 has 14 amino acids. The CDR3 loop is CASSPGSRDYGYTF. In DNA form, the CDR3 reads TGTGCCAGCAGCCCAGGGAGCCGCGACTATGGCTACACCTTC.

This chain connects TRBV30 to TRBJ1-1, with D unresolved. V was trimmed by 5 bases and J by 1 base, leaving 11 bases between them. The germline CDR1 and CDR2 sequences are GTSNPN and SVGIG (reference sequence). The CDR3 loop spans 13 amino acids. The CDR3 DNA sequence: TGTGCCTGGGAATTAAGTCAGAACACTGAAGCTTTCTTT. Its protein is CAWELSQNTEAFF.

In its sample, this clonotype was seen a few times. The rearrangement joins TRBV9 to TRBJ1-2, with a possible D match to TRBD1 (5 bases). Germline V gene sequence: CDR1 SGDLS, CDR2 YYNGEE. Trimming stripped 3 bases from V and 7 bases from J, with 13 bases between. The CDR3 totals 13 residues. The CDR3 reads CASSERGSGGYTF. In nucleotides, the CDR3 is TGTGCCAGCAGCGAAAGGGGTTCTGGTGGCTACACCTTC.